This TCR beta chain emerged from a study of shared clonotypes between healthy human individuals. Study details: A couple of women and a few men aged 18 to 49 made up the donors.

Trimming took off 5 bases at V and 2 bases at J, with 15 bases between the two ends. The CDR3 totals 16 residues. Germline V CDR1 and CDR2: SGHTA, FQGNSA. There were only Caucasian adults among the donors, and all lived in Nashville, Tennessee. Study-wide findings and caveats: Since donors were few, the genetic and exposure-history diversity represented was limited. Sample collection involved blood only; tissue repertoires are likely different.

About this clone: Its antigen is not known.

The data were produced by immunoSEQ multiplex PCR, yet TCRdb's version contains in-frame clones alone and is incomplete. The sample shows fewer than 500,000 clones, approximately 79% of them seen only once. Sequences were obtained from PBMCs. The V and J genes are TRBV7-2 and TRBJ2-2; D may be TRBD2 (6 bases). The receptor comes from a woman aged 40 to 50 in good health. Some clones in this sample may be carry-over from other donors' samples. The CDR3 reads CASSGRTFRNTGELFF. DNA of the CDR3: TGTGCCAGCAGCGGGAGGACCTTCCGAAACACCGGGGAGCTGTTTTTT.